This TCR beta chain originates from a study of T cells after yellow fever vaccination (dated by TCRdb to about 2019). Context from the whole study: The SMART-Seq v4 Ultra Low Input RNA kit was used to prepare libraries from fractions with low cell numbers. Bulk PBMC replicates and cell subsets were isolated from blood drawn at multiple timepoints before and after both primary and secondary immunization. Two healthy male donors, one aged 18 to 30 and one aged 30 to 40 years, made up the cohort. To track T-cell clones before and after primary and booster YFV17D yellow fever vaccination, bulk TCR alpha and beta repertoires were sequenced longitudinally. The paper's findings and limits, for the study overall: The secondary T-cell response was found to be weaker but faster than the primary response, with a peak reached on day 5 rather than on day 15. A small fraction of clonotypes showed up in both the CD4 and CD8 compartments, probably as a result of convergent recombination. After the booster, most clones that had expanded after primary vaccination were detected again (about 95% of CD4 and under 90% of CD8), suggesting broad maintenance of memory. Computational filtering was required because FACS-sorted repertoires could contain abundant contaminating clonotypes from the bulk population. Because the study included only a couple of donors, the extent to which the findings can be generalized is limited.

The treatment or condition label, as the study defines it: live attenuated yellow fever vaccine strain. At every blood-draw timepoint, two biological replicates of bulk PBMCs were collected. A standard Ficoll-Paque protocol was used to isolate PBMCs from peripheral blood. TriZol was used to extract RNA from bulk PBMCs, CD4 and CD8 fractions, and dextramer-positive and dextramer-negative fractions. Synthesis of TCR cDNA relied on 5'RACE template switching, a step that introduced a universal primer site along with unique molecular identifiers. Priming for cDNA synthesis came from both the TCR alpha and TCR beta constant segments. Library amplification involved two PCR steps, and the second step added sample barcodes and sequencing adapters. Libraries were sequenced on Illumina HiSeq 2500 (2x100 bp) or NovaSeq (2x150 bp). The study's processing was this. MIGEC was used to demultiplex reads and collapse the reads into UMI consensus sequences, and MiXCR was used for V(D)J alignment. Vaccine-responding clonotypes were identified with edgeR using replicate PBMC samples, with FDR below 0.01 and a log2 fold change above 5 up to day 15 being required. Each bulk clonotype received a CD4 or CD8 identity based on whether the sequenced CD4 or CD8 repertoire contained that clonotype at higher abundance. TCRdb passed the public sequencing reads through fastp at Q25 and MiXCR, retaining productive beta sequences. Each entry is one CDR3 protein sequence, shown with its most common DNA and genes. TCRdb's processing, not the authors' own work, is the source of the V and J calls. The sample table contains hundreds of thousands of distinct CDR3 sequences; only one count was recorded for roughly an eighth of them. Together, the top ten hold more than 13% of the sample.

From its cysteine to its phenylalanine, the CDR3 spans 16 amino acids. Just CDR3 DNA is preserved here, 48 bases in frame from base 1. Ends trimmed: V by 7 bases, J by 4 bases; bases unmatched to a gene: 12. The germline V gene supplies CDR1 MDHEN and CDR2 SYDVKM. This clonotype was observed a few times. The target of this receptor is not known. Base quality data are lacking; no much larger clone is found one base away. The source is a man in his thirties or forties who received the YFV17D yellow fever vaccine. The rearrangement joined TRBV28 to TRBJ2-1; the central 8 bases match TRBD1. Sequenced here: PBMCs, sampled on the day of the yellow fever booster vaccination. In nucleotide form, the sequence is TGTGCCAGCAACCCCTTCGGGACAGGAAATTACAATGAGCAGTTCTTC. This sequence encodes CASNPFGTGNYNEQFF. Extended through the reference TRBV28 and TRBJ2-1 proteins, this CDR3 yields the full variable domain: DVKVTQSSRYLVKRTGEKVFLECVQDMDHENMFWYRQDPGLGLRLIYFSYDVKMKEKGDIPEGYSVSREKKERFSLILESASTNQTSMYLCASNPFGTGNYNEQFFGPGTRLTVL.